In this sample, the clone carrying this TCR beta chain turned up a few times. Its specificity is not known. CD8+ and CD4+ T cells from blood underwent TCR beta sequencing. TEMRA cells were FACS-enriched, while CD8+ and CD4+ T cells were negatively isolated. Random-hexamer reverse transcription was applied to about 0.5 to 1 ug RNA. TCRdb reanalysed the immunoSEQ multiplex PCR reads using MiXCR and keeps one entry per CDR3 protein. This sample has 100,000 to 150,000 distinct CDR3 sequences, with over 75% found just once. These data come from a study of CD8 T cells in Susac syndrome. Overall study results and limits: A relatively small number of individuals underwent TCR sequencing and HLA analysis.

The sequencing input was CD8+ T cells from PBMCs. The clonotype was recovered from a human donor with multiple sclerosis.

The chain's CDR3 is CASIEREGAFF. CDR3 DNA sequence: TGTGCCAGCATAGAACGGGAAGGAGCTTTCTTT. The V and J genes are TRBV6-1 and TRBJ1-1; D gene uncertain. The V end was cut by 7 bases, the J end by 10 bases, with 13 bases between. The CDR3 is 11 residues long. Germline V gene sequence: CDR1 MNHNS, CDR2 SASEGT.